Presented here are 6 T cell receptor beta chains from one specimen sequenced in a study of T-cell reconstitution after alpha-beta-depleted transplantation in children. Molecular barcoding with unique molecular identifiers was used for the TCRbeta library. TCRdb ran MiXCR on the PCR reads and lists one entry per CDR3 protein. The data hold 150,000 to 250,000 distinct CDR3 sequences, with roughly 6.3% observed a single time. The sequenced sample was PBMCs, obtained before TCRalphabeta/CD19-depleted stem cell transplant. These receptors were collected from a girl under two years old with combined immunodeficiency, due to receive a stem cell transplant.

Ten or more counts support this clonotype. The CDR3 DNA reads TGCGCCAGCAGCCAAATTCTCCCTCCTGGGGGCAGTGAGCAGTTCTTC. It specifies CASSQILPPGGSEQFF. J is TRBJ2-1 and V is TRBV4-1, with TRBD1 as a possible D gene (6 bases). The CDR3 has 16 amino acids. Looked up from germline, CDR1 is MGHRA and CDR2 is YSYEKL. V lost 2 bases to trimming and J lost 9 bases, with 20 bases between them.

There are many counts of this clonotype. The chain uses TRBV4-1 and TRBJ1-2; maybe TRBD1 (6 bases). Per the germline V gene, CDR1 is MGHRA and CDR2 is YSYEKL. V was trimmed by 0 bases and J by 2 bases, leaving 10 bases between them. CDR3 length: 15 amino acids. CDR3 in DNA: TGCGCCAGCAGCCAAGAGGTCGGGGGCAACTATGGCTACACCTTC. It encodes CASSQEVGGNYGYTF.

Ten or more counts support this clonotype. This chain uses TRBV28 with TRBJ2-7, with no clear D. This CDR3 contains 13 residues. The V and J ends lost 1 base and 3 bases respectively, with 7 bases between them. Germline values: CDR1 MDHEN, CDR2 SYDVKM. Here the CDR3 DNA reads TGTGCCAGCAGTTTATTAGGCAGCTACGAGCAGTACTTC. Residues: CASSLLGSYEQYF.

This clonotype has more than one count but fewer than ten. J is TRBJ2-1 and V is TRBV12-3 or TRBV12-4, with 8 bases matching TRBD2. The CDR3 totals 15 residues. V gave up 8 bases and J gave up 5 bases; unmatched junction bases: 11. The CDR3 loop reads CASGYSGGLNNEQFF. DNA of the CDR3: TGTGCCAGCGGGTACTCGGGGGGGCTCAACAATGAGCAGTTCTTC.

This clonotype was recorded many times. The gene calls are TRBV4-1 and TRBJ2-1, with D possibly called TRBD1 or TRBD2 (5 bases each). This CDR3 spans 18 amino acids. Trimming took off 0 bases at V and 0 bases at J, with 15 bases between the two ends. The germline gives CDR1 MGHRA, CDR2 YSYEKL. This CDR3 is CASSQEGPTRSSYNEQFF. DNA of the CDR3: TGCGCCAGCAGCCAAGAGGGGCCCACTAGGAGCTCCTACAATGAGCAGTTCTTC.

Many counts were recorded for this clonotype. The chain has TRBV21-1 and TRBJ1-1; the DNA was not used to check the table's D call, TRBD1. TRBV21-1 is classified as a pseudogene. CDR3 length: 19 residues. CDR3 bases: TGTGCCAGCAGCAGACACAGAAGGGGGACCACGCTTCCGAACACTGAAGCTTTCTTT. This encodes CASSRHRRGTTLPNTEAFF.